The clone carrying this TCR beta chain was recorded once. This PCR relied on a set of 60 Vbeta primers and 13 Jbeta primers. Produced via immunoSEQ multiplex PCR; TCRdb's table is partial and in-frame only. The sample shows roughly 140,000 clones, roughly 84% of them seen only once. The sample is drawn from a study of cytomegalovirus exposure and HLA in healthy donors. Per germline, CDR1 MNHEY and CDR2 SVGAGI. The CDR3 covers 16 residues. The V gene end was trimmed by 4 bases and the J gene end by 2 bases; junction bases not matched to a gene: 7. The TCR was taken from a woman under 30 in good health and CMV-seronegative. This sequence joins TRBV6-5 and TRBJ2-3; TRBD2 matches at 9 bases. Material: PBMCs. CDR3 sequence reads: CASSCRLAGVTDTQYF. The CDR3, as DNA: TGTGCCAGCAGTTGCCGATTAGCGGGGGTCACAGATACGCAGTATTTT.